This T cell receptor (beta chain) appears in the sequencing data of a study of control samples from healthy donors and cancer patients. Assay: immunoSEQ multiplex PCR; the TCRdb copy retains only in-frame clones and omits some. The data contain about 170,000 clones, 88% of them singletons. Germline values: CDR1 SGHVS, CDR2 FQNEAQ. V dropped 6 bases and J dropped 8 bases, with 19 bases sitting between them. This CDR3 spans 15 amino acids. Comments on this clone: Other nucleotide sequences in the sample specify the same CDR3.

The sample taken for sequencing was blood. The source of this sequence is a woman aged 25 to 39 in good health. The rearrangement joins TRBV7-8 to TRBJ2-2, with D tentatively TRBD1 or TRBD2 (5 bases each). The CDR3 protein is CASRGAGTATGELFF. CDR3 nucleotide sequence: TGTGCCAGCAGGGGAGCTGGGACGGCCACTGGGGAGCTGTTTTTT.